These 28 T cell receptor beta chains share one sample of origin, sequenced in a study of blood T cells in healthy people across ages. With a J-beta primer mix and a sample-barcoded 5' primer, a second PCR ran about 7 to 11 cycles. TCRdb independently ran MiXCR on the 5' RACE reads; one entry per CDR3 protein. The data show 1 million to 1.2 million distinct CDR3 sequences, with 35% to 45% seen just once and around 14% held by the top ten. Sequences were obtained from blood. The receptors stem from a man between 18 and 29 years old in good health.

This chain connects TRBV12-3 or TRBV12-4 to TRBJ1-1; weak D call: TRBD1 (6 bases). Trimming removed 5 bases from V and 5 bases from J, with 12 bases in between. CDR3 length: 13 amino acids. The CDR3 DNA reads TGTGCCAGCAGTGTGGTCAGGGGTACTGAAGCTTTCTTT. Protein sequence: CASSVVRGTEAFF.

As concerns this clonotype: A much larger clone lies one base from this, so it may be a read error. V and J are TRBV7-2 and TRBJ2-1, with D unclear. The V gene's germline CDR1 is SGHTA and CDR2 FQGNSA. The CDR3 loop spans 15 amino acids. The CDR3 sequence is CASSSTASSYKEQFF. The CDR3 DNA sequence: TGTGCCAGCAGCAGTACAGCGAGCTCCTACAAGGAGCAGTTCTTC.

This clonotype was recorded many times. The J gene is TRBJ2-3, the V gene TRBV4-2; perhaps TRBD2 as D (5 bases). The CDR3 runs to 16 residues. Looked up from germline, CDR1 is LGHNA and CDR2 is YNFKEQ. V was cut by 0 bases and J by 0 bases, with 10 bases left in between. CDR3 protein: CASSQDRDDSTDTQYF. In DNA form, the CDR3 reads TGTGCCAGCAGCCAAGATCGGGATGATAGCACAGATACGCAGTATTTT.

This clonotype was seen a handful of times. The CDR3 reads CASSQRYKGSNEKLFF. For the CDR3, the DNA is TGTGCCAGCAGCCAACGTTACAAGGGTTCTAATGAAAAACTGTTTTTT. The V call is TRBV4-2, the J call TRBJ1-4; D is uncertain. CDR3 length: 16 amino acids. Trimming left V 2 bases short and J 3 bases short, with 13 bases between. Germline V lookup: CDR1 LGHNA, CDR2 YNFKEQ.

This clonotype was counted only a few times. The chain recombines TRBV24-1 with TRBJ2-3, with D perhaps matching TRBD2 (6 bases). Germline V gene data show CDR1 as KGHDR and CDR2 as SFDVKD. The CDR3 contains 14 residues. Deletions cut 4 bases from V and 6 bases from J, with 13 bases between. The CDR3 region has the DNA TGTGCCACCAGTGACCCGACCCGGGGGGATACGCAGTATTTT. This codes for CATSDPTRGDTQYF.

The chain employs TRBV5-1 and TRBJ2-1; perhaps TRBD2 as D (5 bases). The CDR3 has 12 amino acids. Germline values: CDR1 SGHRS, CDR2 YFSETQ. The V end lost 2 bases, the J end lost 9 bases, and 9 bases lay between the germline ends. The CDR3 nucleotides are TGCGCCAGCAGCTTCACGGGAAGTGAGCAGTTCTTC. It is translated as CASSFTGSEQFF.

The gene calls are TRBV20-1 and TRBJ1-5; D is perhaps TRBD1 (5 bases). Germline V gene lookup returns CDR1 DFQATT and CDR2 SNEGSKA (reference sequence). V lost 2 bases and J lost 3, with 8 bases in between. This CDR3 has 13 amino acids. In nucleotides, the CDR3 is TGCAGTGCTAGAAAAGGGGACAATCAGCCCCAGCATTTT. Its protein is CSARKGDNQPQHF.

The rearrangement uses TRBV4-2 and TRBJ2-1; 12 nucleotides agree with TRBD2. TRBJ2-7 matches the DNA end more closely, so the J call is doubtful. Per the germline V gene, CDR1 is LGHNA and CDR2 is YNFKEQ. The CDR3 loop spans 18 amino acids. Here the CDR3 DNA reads TGTGCCAGCAGCCAAGTAACTAGCGGGGGGTCTTGGTACAATGAGCAGTACTTC. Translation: CASSQVTSGGSWYNEQYF.

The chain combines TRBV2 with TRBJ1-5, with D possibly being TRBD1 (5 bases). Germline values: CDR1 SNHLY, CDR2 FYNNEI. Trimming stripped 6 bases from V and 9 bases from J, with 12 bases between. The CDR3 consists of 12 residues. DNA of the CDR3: TGTGCCAGCAGGGACGACAGTGTGCCCCAGCATTTT. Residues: CASRDDSVPQHF.

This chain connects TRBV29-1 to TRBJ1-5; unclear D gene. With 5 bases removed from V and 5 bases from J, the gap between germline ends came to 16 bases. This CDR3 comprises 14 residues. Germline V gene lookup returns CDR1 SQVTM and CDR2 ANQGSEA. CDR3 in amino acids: CSVSPGGEHQPQHF. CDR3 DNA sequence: TGCAGCGTTTCCCCCGGTGGGGAGCATCAGCCCCAGCATTTT.

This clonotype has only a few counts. The CDR3 DNA is TGTGCCAGCAGGGAGACACAAACTAATGAAAAACTGTTTTTT. Translation gives CASRETQTNEKLFF. V usage is TRBV12-3 or TRBV12-4 and J usage is TRBJ1-4; D remains unclear. The CDR3 totals 14 residues. The ends were cut back, 6 bases at V and 1 base at J, with 9 bases in the middle.

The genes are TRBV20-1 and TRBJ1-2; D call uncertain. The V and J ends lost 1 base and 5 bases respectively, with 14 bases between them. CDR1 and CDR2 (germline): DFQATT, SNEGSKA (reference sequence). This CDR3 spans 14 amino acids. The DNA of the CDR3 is TGCAGTGCTAGAGCGACCGAATACCGATATGGCTACACCTTC. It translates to CSARATEYRYGYTF.

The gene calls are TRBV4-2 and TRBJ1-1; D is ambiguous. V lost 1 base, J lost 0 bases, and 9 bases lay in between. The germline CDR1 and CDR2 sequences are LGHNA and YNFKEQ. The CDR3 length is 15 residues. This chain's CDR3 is CASSQVITMNTEAFF. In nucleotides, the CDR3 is TGTGCCAGCAGCCAAGTCATAACAATGAACACTGAAGCTTTCTTT.

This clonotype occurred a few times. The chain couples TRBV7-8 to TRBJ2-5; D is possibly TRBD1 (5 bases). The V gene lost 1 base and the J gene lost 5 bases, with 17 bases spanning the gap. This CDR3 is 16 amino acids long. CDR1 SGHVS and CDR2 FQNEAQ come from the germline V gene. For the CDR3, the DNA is TGTGCCAGCAGCTTAGTAGGTGGGGCGGAATACGAGACCCAGTACTTC. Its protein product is CASSLVGGAEYETQYF.

The DNA for the CDR3 is TGTGCCAGCAGCAAAGAGGAGGGGTTCGAGCAGTACTTC. Translation: CASSKEEGFEQYF. The chain combines TRBV9 with TRBJ2-7; a weak D match, TRBD2 (6 bases). The CDR3 is 13 amino acids. V dropped 4 bases and J dropped 6 bases, with 14 bases sitting between them. Germline lookup yields CDR1 SGDLS and CDR2 YYNGEE. The variable domain in full, completed from reference TRBV9 and TRBJ2-7, reads DSGVTQTPKHLITATGQRVTLRCSPRSGDLSVYWYQQSLDQGLQFLIQYYNGEERAKGNILERFSAQQFPDLHSELNLSSLELGDSALYFCASSKEEGFEQYFGPGTRLTVT.

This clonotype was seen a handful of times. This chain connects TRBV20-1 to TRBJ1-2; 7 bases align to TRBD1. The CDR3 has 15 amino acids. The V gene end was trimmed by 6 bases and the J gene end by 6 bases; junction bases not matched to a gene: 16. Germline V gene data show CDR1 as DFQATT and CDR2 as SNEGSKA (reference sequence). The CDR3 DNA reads TGCAGTGCCCCCCTGGCCTCGACAGGGTGGAATGGCTACACCTTC. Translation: CSAPLASTGWNGYTF.

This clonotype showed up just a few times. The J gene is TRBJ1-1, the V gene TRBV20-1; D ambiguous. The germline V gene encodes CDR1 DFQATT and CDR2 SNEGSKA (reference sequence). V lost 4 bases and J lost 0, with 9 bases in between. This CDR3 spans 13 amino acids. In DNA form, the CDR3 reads TGCAGTGCTACGCGGGATATGAACACTGAAGCTTTCTTT. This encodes CSATRDMNTEAFF.

CDR3 nucleotides: TGTGCCAGCAGCCCCCTGGGGGGGGAAAGTCAGCCCCAGCATTTT. Translation: CASSPLGGESQPQHF. The V gene is TRBV7-8, the J gene TRBJ1-5; D perhaps matches TRBD1 (5 bases). CDR1 and CDR2 from the germline V gene are SGHVS and FQNEAQ. V was pared by 5 bases and J by 6 bases, with 17 bases between. The CDR3 runs to 15 residues.

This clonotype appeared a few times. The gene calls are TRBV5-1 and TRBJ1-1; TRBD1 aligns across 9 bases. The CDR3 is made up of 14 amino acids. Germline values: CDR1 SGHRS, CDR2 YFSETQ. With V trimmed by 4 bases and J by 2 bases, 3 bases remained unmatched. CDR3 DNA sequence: TGCGCCAGCAGCGGGGGACAGGGTAACACTGAAGCTTTCTTT. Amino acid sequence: CASSGGQGNTEAFF. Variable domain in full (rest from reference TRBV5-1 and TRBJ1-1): KAGVTQTPRYLIKTRGQQVTLSCSPISGHRSVSWYQQTPGQGLQFLFEYFSETQRNKGNFPGRFSGRQFSNSRSEMNVSTLELGDSALYLCASSGGQGNTEAFFGQGTRLTVV.

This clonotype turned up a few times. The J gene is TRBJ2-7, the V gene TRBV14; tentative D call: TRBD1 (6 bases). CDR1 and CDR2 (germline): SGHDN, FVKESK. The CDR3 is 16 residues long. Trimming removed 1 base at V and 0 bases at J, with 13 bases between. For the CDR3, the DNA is TGTGCCAGCAGCCAAGTTTCCAGGGGTTTCTCCTACGAGCAGTACTTC. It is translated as CASSQVSRGFSYEQYF.

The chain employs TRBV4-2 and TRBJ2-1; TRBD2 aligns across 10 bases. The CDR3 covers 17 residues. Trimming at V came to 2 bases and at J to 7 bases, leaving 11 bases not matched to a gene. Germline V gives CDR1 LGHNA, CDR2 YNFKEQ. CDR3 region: CASSQMTTSGGDNEQFF. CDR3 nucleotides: TGTGCCAGCAGCCAAATGACGACCAGCGGGGGGGATAATGAGCAGTTCTTC.

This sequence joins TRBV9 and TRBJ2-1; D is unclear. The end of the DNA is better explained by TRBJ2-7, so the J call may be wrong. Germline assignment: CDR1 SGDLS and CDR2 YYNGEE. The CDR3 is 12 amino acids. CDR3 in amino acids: CASSANYNEQYF. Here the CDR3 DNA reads TGTGCCAGCAGCGCGAACTACAATGAGCAGTACTTC.

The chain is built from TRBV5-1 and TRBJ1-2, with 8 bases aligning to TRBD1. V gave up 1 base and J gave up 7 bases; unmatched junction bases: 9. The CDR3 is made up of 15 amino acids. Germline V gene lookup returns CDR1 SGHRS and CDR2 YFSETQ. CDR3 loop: CASSLLRTGRFGYTF. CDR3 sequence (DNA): TGCGCCAGCAGCTTGCTACGGACAGGGAGATTTGGCTACACCTTC.

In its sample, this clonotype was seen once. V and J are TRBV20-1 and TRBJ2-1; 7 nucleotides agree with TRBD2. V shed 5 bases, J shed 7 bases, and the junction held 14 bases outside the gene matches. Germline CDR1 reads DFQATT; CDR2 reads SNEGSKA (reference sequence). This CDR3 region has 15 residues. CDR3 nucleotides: TGCAGTGCTGGAATCCGGGACTACCTTCGGAATGAGCAGTTCTTC. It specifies CSAGIRDYLRNEQFF.

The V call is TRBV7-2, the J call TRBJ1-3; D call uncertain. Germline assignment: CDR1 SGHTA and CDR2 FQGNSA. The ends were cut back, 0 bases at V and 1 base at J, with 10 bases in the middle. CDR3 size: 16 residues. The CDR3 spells CASSLARRSSGNTIYF. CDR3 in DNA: TGTGCCAGCAGCTTAGCTCGGCGGAGTTCTGGAAACACCATATATTTT.

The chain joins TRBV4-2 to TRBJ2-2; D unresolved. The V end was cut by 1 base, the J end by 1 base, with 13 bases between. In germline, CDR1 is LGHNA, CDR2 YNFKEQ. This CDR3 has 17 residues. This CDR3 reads CASSQGTPPLNTGELFF. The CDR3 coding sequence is TGTGCCAGCAGCCAAGGGACGCCGCCATTGAACACCGGGGAGCTGTTTTTT.

CDR3 nucleotides: TGTGCCAGCAGTGATACAGCTAGCTCCTACAATGAGCAGTACTTC. It specifies CASSDTASSYNEQYF. This chain connects TRBV6-4 to TRBJ2-1, with D perhaps matching TRBD2 (5 bases). The DNA end is more similar to TRBJ2-7, so the J call may be wrong. The CDR3 sequence is 15 residues long. Germline V CDR1 and CDR2: MRHNA, SNTAGT.

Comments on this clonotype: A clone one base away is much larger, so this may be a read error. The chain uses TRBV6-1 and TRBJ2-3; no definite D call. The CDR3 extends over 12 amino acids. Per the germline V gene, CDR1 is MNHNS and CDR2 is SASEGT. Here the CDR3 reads CVSSEIADTQYF. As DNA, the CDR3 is TGTGTCAGCAGTGAAATCGCAGATACGCAGTATTTT.